This T cell receptor (beta chain) was profiled in a study of T cell changes during pregnancy in multiple sclerosis. The data were produced by immunoSEQ multiplex PCR, yet TCRdb's version contains in-frame clones alone and is incomplete. The repertoire holds some 110,000 clones, about 90% seen once, with about 1.6% in the top ten. Sequenced material: peripheral blood, taken before pregnancy. This sequence originates from a female donor with multiple sclerosis, enrolled in a pregnancy study.

CDR3 nucleotide sequence: TGTGCCACCAGCAGCAACAGACAGACCTCACCCCTCCACTTT. This sequence encodes CATSSNRQTSPLHF. This sequence joins TRBV15 and TRBJ1-6; tentative D call: TRBD1 (5 bases). The CDR3 length is 14 residues. V lost 3 bases, J lost 10 bases, and 13 bases lay in between. Germline lookup yields CDR1 LNHNV and CDR2 YYDKDF (reference sequence).